This T cell receptor beta chain comes out of a study of blood T cell repertoires in COVID-19. For the study at large: Sources were T cells, B-cell-depleted T cells, or PBMCs; the material itself was cDNA or gDNA.

Donors in Cohort 3 counted as recovered after two negative PCRs, clearance, or symptom resolution. The repertoire was sequenced with immunoSEQ multiplex PCR; TCRdb's copy has only in-frame clones and lacks some. The sample lists about 180,000 clones; about 78% were seen once. The ends were cut back, 5 bases at V and 2 bases at J, with 13 bases in the middle. Germline V gives CDR1 KGHSH, CDR2 LQKENI. The CDR3 covers 14 residues. The source is a woman between 45 and 65 years old who had recovered from COVID-19. The gene calls are TRBV18 and TRBJ2-7; D possibly corresponds to TRBD1 (5 bases). Sequencing used PBMCs or T cells enriched from blood (not recorded which). CDR3 amino acids: CASSEVSGTYEQYF. The CDR3 nucleotides read TGTGCCAGCTCAGAAGTATCAGGGACCTACGAGCAGTACTTC.